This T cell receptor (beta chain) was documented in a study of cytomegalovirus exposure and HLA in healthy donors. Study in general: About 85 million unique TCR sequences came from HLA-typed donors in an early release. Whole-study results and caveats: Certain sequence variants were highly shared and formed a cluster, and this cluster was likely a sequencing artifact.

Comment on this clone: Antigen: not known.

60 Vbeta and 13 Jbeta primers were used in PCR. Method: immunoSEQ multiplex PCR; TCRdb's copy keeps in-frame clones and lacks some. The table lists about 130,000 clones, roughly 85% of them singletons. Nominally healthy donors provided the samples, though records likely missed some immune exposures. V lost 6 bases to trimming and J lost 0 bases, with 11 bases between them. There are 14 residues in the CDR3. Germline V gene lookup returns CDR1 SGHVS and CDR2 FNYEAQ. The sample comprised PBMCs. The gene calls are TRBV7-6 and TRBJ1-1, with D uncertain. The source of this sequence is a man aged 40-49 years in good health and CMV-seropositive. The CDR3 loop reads CASSSRRMNTEAFF. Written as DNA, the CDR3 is TGTGCCAGCAGTTCTAGACGGATGAACACTGAAGCTTTCTTT. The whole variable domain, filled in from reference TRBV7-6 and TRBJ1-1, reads GAGVSQSPRYKVTKRGQDVALRCDPISGHVSLYWYRQALGQGPEFLTYFNYEAQQDKSGLPNDRFSAERPEGSISTLTIQRTEQRDSAMYRCASSSRRMNTEAFFGQGTRLTVV.